This TCR beta chain emerged from a study of T cells after yellow fever vaccination. This clonotype was found many times. The CDR3 totals 15 residues. V shed 5 bases, J shed 2 bases, and the junction held 4 bases outside the gene matches. In TCRdb, the 5' RACE reads were re-called with MiXCR into one record per CDR3 protein. This table has some 110,000 distinct CDR3 sequences, 8.4% appearing once. Sequences were derived from CD8+ T cells sorted from PBMCs, sampled 45 days after the yellow fever booster vaccination. The TCR comes from a man aged 30 to 45 who received the YFV17D yellow fever vaccine. The rearrangement links TRBV12-3 or TRBV12-4 to TRBJ2-7, with 12 bases identical to TRBD1. In DNA form, the CDR3 reads TGTGCCAGCAGTGACCGGGACAGGGGGCCCTACGAGCAGTACTTC. It codes for CASSDRDRGPYEQYF.